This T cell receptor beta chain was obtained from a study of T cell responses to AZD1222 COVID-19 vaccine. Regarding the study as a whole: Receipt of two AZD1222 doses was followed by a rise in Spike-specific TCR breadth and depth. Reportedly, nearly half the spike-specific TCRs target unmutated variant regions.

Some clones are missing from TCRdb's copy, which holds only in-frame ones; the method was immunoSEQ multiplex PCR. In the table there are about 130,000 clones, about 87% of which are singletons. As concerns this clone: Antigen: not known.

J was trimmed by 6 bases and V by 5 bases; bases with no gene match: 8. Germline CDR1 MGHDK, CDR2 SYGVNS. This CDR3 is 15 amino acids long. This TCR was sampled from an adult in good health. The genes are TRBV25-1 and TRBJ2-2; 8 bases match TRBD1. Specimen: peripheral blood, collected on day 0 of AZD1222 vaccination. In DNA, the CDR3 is TGTGCCAGCAGTCGTCCAGGGGGCGATGCCGGGGAGCTGTTTTTT. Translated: CASSRPGGDAGELFF. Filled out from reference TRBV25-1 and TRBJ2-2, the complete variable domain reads EADIYQTPRYLVIGTGKKITLECSQTMGHDKMYWYQQDPGMELHLIHYSYGVNSTEKGDLSSESTVSRIRTEHFPLTLESARPSHTSQYLCASSRPGGDAGELFFGEGSRLTVL.